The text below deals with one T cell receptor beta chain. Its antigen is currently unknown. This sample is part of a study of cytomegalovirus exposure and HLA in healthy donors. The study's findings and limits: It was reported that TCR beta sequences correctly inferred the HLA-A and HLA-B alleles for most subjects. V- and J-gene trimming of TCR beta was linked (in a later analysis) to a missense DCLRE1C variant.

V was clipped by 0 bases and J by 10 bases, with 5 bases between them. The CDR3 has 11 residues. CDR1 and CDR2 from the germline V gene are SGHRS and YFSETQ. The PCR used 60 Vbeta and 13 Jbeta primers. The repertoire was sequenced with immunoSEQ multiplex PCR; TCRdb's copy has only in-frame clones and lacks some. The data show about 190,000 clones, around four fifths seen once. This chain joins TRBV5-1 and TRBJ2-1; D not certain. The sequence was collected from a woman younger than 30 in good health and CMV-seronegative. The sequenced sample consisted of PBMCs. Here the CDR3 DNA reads TGCGCCAGCAGCTTGGGGGCCGAGCAGTTCTTC. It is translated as CASSLGAEQFF.